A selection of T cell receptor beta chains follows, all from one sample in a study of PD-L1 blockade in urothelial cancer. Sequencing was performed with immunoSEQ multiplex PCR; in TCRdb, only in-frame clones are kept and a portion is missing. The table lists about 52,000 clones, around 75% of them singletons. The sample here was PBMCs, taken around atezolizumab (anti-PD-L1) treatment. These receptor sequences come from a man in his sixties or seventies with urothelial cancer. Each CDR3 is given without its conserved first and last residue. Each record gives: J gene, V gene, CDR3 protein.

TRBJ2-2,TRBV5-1,ASSLVVSNTGELF
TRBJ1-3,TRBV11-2,ASSDRSSGNTIY
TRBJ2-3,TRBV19,ASSRQGGTDTQY
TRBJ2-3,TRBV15,ATRRGTDSTDTQY
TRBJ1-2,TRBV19,ASSIVSAAGRRGYT
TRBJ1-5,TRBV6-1,ASSGRQGAAQPQH
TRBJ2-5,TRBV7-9,ASSPAGFGTGGAETQY
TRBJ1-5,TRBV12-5,ASSHNNNQPQH
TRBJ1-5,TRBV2,ASSLDREVRPQH
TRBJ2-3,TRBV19,ASSIRTSGSKDTQY
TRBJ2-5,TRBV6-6,ASRPGWTGGLETQY
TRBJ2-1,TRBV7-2,ASSVGLRAPGGNEQF
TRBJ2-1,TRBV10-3,AISAIWGTSSYNEQF
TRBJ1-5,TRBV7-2,ASSLGRGFEPQH
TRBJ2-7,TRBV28,ASSLGGDRDYEQY
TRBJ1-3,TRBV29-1,SVKYRAGNTIY
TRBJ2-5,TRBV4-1,ASSQQTSVTQETQY
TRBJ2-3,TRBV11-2,ASSQPTSGNTQY
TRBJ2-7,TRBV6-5,ASTPPSGNEQY
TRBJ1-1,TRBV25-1,ASSEYGGNTEAF
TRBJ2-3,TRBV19,ASSNELAFGDTQY
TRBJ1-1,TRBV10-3,AISDDRGGTNTEAF
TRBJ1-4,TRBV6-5,ASSYNRQGNEKLF
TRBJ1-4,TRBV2,ASSEGGAPNEKLF
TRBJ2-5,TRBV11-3,ASSLDRTEEETQY
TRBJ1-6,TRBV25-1,ASREGGQRNSPLH
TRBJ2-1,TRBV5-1,ASSLGLAGYNEQF